This TCR beta chain comes out of a study of blood T cell repertoires in COVID-19. Overall study: Researchers got acute and convalescent COVID-19 samples from the United States, Italy and Spain. PBMCs, B-cell-depleted T cells, or T cells were the source of the cDNA or gDNA that made up the material.

The authors' processing: Counts of nucleated cells, estimated from reference gene primer amplification, were obtained. Data came from immunoSEQ multiplex PCR; TCRdb stores just in-frame clones and leaves some out. That table furnishes V, J and clone size, whereas the DNA furnished D and trimming. The repertoire has 150,000 to 200,000 clones, approximately 83% of them found once; the top ten carry more than 3%. The table lists this clone with a few counts. The TCR originated in a man in his sixties with acute or convalescent COVID-19. Sample: peripheral blood.

Here the CDR3 reads CASSPPPRGANLYEQYF. The CDR3 coding sequence is TGTGCCAGCTCACCTCCCCCCCGCGGGGCCAATCTCTACGAGCAGTACTTC. The chain uses TRBV18 and TRBJ2-7, with a possible D match to TRBD2 (6 bases). Trimming shortened V by 3 bases and J by 3 bases, and 21 bases separated the two germline ends. The V gene's germline CDR1 is KGHSH and CDR2 LQKENI. The CDR3 has 17 amino acids.